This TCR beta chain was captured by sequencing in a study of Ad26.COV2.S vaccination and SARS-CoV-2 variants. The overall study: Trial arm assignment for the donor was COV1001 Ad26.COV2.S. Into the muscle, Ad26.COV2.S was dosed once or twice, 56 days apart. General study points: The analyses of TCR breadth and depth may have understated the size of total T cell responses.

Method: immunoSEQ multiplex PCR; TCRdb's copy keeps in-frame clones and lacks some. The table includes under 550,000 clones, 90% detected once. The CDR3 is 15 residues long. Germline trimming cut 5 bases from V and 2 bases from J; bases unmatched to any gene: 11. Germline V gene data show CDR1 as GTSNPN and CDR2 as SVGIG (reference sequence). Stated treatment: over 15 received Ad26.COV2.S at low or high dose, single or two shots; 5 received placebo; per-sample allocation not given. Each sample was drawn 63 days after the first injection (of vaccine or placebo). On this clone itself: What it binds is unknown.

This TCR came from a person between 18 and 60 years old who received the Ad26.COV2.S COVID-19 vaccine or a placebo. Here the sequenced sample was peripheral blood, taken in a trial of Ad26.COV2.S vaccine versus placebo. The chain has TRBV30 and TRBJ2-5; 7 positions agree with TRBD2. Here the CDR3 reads CAWASGNNLQETQYF. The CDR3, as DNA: TGTGCCTGGGCTAGCGGAAACAATTTACAAGAGACCCAGTACTTC.